This T cell receptor (beta chain) derives from a study of shared clonotypes between healthy human individuals. This clone was seen a handful of times. Its target is not known. Whole-study findings and limits: What naive subsets generally showed was a larger estimated richness than memory subsets showed.

Sequenced by immunoSEQ multiplex PCR; TCRdb stores in-frame clones only, minus some. The table has over a million clones, about 75% seen once; the top ten hold approximately 1.5%. CD4+ cells were split into CD45RA+ naive and CD45RA-negative memory subsets. V trimming: 4 bases; J trimming: 5 bases; junction bases outside the gene matches: 8. Germline CDR1 SGHRS, CDR2 YFSETQ. This CDR3 is 15 amino acids long. The sample taken for sequencing was memory CD4+ T cells sorted from blood. Subset reported: CD45RA-negative fraction. The clonotype was recovered from a man younger than 35 in good health. This chain connects TRBV5-1 to TRBJ1-2; 10 bases map to TRBD1. The CDR3 coding sequence is TGCGCCAGCAGCGGCGGGACAGGGGTAAAATATGGCTACACCTTC. This gives the protein CASSGGTGVKYGYTF.